This T cell receptor (beta chain) stems from a study of blood T cell repertoires in COVID-19. Per the original data handling: How many nucleated cells were present was estimated from reference gene primer amplification. Some clones are missing from TCRdb's copy, which holds only in-frame ones; the method was immunoSEQ multiplex PCR. From that table come the V and J calls and clone size; the DNA was used to work out D and trimming. The top ten hold 12% of the sample, which has 150,000 to 200,000 clones, more than 80% seen once. The TCR sequence derives from a woman at least 80 years old with COVID-19, enrolled during active disease. The source material was peripheral blood.

The CDR3 sequence is CASSFGPGDTEAFF. The CDR3 nucleotides read TGTGCCAGCAGTTTCGGGCCCGGGGACACTGAAGCTTTCTTT. The chain joins TRBV27 to TRBJ1-1; D gene uncertain. CDR1 and CDR2 from the germline V gene are MNHEY and SMNVEV (reference sequence). This CDR3 region has 14 residues. Between the trimmed V and J ends, which lost 3 bases and 3 bases, there was a span of 11 bases.